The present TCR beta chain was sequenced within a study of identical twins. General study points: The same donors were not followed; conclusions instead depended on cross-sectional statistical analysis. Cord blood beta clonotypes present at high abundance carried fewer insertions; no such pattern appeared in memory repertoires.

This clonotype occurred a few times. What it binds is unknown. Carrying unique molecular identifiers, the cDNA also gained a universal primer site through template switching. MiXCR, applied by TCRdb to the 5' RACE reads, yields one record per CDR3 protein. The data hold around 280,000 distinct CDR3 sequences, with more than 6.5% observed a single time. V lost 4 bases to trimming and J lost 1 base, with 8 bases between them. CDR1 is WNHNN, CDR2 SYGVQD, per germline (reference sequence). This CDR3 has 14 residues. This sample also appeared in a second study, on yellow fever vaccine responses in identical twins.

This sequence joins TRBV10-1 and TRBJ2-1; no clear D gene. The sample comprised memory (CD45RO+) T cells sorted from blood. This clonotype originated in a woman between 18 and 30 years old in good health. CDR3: CASSAQRSYNEQFF. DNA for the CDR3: TGCGCCAGCAGTGCGCAGCGTTCCTACAATGAGCAGTTCTTC.